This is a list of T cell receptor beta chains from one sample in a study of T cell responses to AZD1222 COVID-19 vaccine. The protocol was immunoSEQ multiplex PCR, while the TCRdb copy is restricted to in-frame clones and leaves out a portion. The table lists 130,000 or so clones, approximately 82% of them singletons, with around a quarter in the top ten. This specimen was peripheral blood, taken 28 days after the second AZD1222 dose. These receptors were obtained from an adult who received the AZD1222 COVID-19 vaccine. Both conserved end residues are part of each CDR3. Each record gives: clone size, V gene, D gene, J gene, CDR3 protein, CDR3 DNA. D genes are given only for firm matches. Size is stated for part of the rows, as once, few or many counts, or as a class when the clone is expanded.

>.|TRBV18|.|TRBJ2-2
CASSLPAGELFF
TGTGCCAGCTCACTGCCAGCTGGGGAGCTGTTTTTT
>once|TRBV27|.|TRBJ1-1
CASSYLGSEAFF
TGTGCCAGCAGTTATTTAGGAAGTGAAGCTTTCTTT
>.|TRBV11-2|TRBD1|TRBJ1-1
CASSTNRGSEAFF
TGTGCCAGCAGCACCAACAGGGGCTCTGAAGCTTTCTTT
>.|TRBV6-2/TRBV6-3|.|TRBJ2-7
CASSYDGALDEQYF
TGTGCCAGCAGTTACGATGGTGCTTTGGACGAGCAGTACTTC
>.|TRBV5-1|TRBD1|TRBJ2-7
CASSFSDRSSYEQYF
TGCGCCAGCAGCTTCTCGGACAGGAGCTCCTACGAGCAGTACTTC
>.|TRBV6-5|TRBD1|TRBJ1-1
CATNRGKTEAFF
TGTGCCACCAACAGGGGGAAAACTGAAGCTTTCTTT
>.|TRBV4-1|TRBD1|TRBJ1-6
CASSQDWSRTGKGGSPLHF
TGCGCCAGCAGCCAAGATTGGTCGCGGACAGGGAAGGGGGGTTCACCCCTCCACTTT
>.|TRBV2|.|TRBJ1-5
CASSLTGLGNQPQHF
TGTGCCAGCAGTCTTACAGGGTTAGGCAATCAGCCCCAGCATTTT
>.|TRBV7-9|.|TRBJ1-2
CASSGDKNYGYTF
TGTGCCAGCAGCGGGGACAAGAACTATGGCTACACCTTC
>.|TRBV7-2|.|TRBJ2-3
CASSLTSRTDTQYF
TGTGCCAGCAGCTTAACTAGCAGGACAGATACGCAGTATTTT
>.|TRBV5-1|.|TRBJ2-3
CASSLVGFQSDTQYF
TGCGCCAGCAGCTTGGTAGGTTTCCAGTCAGATACGCAGTATTTT
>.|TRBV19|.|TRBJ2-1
CASSWSNSPRHNEQFF
TGTGCCAGTAGTTGGAGCAATTCCCCCCGACACAATGAGCAGTTCTTC
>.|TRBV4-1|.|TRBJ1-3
CASSLWGGLRGNTIYF
TGCGCCAGCAGCCTCTGGGGAGGCCTGAGGGGAAACACCATATATTTT
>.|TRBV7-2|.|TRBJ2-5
CASSPTYRETQYF
TGTGCCAGCAGCCCCACCTACCGGGAGACCCAGTACTTC
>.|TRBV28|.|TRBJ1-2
CASSSKLYGYTF
TGTGCCAGCAGTTCAAAACTATATGGCTACACCTTC
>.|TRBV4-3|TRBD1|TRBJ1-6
CASSLHQGQGIGSPLHF
TGCGCCAGCAGCCTACATCAGGGACAGGGGATCGGCTCACCCCTCCACTTT
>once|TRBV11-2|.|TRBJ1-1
CASSLGFGQNKAFF
TGTGCCAGCAGCTTAGGCTTCGGACAGAACAAAGCTTTCTTT
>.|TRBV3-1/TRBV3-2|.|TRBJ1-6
CASSHGGANSPLHF
TGTGCCAGCAGCCACGGTGGGGCTAATTCACCCCTCCACTTT
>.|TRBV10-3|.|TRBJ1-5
CAISEGDSSFRPQHF
TGTGCCATCAGTGAGGGAGACTCATCCTTTCGGCCCCAGCATTTT
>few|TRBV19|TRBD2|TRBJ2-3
CASSRGGVQADTQYF
TGTGCCAGTAGCCGGGGGGGGGTTCAAGCAGATACGCAGTATTTT
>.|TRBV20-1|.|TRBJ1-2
CSASYRGGEDGYTF
TGCAGTGCTAGTTACCGGGGGGGTGAGGACGGCTACACCTTC
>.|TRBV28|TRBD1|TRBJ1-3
CASSLMRDRVGNTIYF
TGTGCCAGCAGTTTAATGCGGGACAGGGTAGGAAACACCATATATTTT
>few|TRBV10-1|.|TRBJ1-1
CASSDGLNTEAFF
TGCGCCAGCAGTGACGGGTTGAACACTGAAGCTTTCTTT
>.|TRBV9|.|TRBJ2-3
CASSPNSVPQYF
TGTGCCAGCAGCCCTAATTCCGTCCCGCAGTATTTT
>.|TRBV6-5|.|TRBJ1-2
CASSFRQGLITF
TGTGCCAGCAGTTTTCGGCAGGGGTTGATAACCTTC
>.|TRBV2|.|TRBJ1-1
CATANPNTEAFF
TGTGCCACAGCAAATCCGAACACTGAAGCTTTCTTT
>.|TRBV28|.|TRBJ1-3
CASSRGMIGNTIYF
TGTGCCAGCAGTAGGGGGATGATTGGAAACACCATATATTTT
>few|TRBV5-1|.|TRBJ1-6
CASSLESPQAPLHF
TGCGCCAGCAGCTTGGAGAGCCCCCAGGCACCCCTCCACTTT
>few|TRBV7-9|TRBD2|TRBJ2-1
CASSRDSSGGNNEQFF
TGTGCCAGCTCTAGGGATTCTAGCGGGGGGAACAATGAGCAGTTCTTC
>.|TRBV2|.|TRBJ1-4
CASSALAGVAGKLFF
TGTGCCAGCAGTGCCTTGGCCGGTGTGGCGGGAAAACTGTTTTTT
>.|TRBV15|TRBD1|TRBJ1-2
CATSTTLGQGLFHGYTF
TGTGCCACCAGCACAACCCTGGGACAGGGGTTATTCCATGGCTACACCTTC
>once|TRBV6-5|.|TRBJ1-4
CASSIQLGDEKLFF
TGTGCCAGCAGTATCCAATTAGGGGATGAAAAACTGTTTTTT
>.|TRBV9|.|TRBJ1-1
CASSVAAGVLGTEAFF
TGTGCCAGCAGCGTAGCGGCAGGGGTCCTGGGTACTGAAGCTTTCTTT
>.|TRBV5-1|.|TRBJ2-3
CASSLQGADTQYF
TGCGCCAGCTCGTTACAGGGCGCAGATACGCAGTATTTT
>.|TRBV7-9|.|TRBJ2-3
CASSLVSTHVDTQYF
TGTGCCAGCAGCTTAGTGTCAACCCACGTAGATACGCAGTATTTT
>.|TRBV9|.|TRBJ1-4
CASSVEGPSRKLFF
TGTGCCAGCAGCGTAGAGGGACCCTCGAGGAAACTGTTTTTT
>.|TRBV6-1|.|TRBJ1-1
CASGPPNTEAFF
TGTGCCAGCGGGCCGCCGAACACTGAAGCTTTCTTT
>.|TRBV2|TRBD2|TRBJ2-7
CASRLTSGGYEQYF
TGTGCCAGCAGATTGACTAGCGGGGGTTACGAGCAGTACTTC
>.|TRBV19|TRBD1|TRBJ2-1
CASRSGQGPYNEQFF
TGTGCCAGTAGGTCCGGACAGGGACCCTACAATGAGCAGTTCTTC
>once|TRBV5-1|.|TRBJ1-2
CASSLWAPDSYGYTF
TGCGCCAGCAGCCTTTGGGCCCCGGACAGCTATGGCTACACCTTC
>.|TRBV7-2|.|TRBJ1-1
CASSLGGTANTEAFF
TGTGCCAGCAGCTTAGGTGGGACGGCAAACACTGAAGCTTTCTTT
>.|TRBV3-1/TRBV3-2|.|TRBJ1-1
CASSDRGVGNTEAFF
TGTGCCAGCAGCGATCGTGGGGTCGGGAACACTGAAGCTTTCTTT
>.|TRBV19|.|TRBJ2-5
CASSRLYQETQYF
TGTGCCAGTAGTAGATTGTACCAAGAGACCCAGTACTTC
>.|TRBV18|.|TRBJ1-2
CASSPVGYGYTF
TGTGCCAGCTCACCTGTGGGGTATGGCTACACCTTC
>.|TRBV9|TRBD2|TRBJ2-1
CASSSGGNNEQFF
TGTGCCAGTTCTAGCGGGGGTAACAATGAGCAGTTCTTC
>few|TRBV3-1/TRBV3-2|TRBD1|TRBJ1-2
CASSFRDRGLLLPKTQGGYTF
TGTGCCAGCAGCTTCCGGGACAGGGGGCTCCTCCTCCCTAAGACCCAGGGTGGCTACACCTTC
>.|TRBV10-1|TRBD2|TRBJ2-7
CASSEGTSGGEQYF
TGCGCCAGCAGTGAGGGGACTAGCGGGGGCGAGCAGTACTTC
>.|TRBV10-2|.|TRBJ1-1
CASSEVRGFGTEAFF
TGCGCCAGCAGTGAAGTTAGGGGGTTTGGCACTGAAGCTTTCTTT
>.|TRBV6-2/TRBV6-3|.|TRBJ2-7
CASSGGFYEQYF
TGTGCCAGCAGCGGGGGTTTCTACGAGCAGTACTTC
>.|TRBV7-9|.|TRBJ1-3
CASSLGDTIYF
TGTGCCAGCAGCTTAGGAGACACCATATATTTT
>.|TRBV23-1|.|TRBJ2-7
CASSQSNGVRAYEQYF
TGCGCCAGCAGTCAATCGAACGGAGTAAGAGCCTACGAGCAGTACTTC
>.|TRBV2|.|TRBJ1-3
CASSESGGPRSGNTIYF
TGTGCCAGCAGTGAGAGTGGGGGGCCGCGCTCTGGAAACACCATATATTTT
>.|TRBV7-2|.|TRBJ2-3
CASSLIARDTQYF
TGTGCCAGCAGCTTAATAGCACGCGATACGCAGTATTTT
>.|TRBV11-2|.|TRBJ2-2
CASSLAWDKKIGELFF
TGTGCCAGCAGCTTAGCATGGGACAAGAAAATCGGGGAGCTGTTTTTT
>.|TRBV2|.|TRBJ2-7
CASSGASPYEQYF
TGTGCCAGCAGTGGAGCTTCCCCCTACGAGCAGTACTTC
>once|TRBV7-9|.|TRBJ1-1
CASSLKFRVEGEAFF
TGTGCCAGCAGCTTAAAGTTTAGGGTGGAAGGTGAAGCTTTCTTT
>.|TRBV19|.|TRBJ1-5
CASSLQGGSNQPQHF
TGTGCAAGTAGTTTACAGGGAGGGTCAAATCAGCCCCAGCATTTT
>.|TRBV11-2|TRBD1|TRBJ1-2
CASSFGDRVGGGYTF
TGTGCCAGCAGCTTTGGCGACAGGGTCGGGGGTGGCTACACCTTC
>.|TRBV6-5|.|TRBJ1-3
CASSPVGSSGNTIYF
TGTGCCAGCAGTCCGGTGGGTAGCTCTGGAAACACCATATATTTT